Described below is a single T cell receptor beta chain sequence and its context. This sample stems from a study of blood T cell repertoires in COVID-19. V lost 7 bases and J lost 0, with 10 bases in between. The CDR3 totals 13 residues. In the original workflow: Nucleated cell counts were estimated from reference gene primer amplification. This table comes from immunoSEQ multiplex PCR, and its TCRdb copy is limited to in-frame clones, with some not included. D and trimming were read from the DNA, whereas the V and J calls and clone size are those reported in that table. The sample has 140,000 or so clones; about 88% are singletons.

The chain links TRBV12-3 or TRBV12-4 to TRBJ2-7; maybe TRBD1 (5 bases). The sequence was obtained from a human donor in a cohort sampled during active COVID-19. Sequencing was performed on peripheral blood. CDR3 in DNA: TGTGCCAGCACCAACAGGTACTCCTACGAGCAGTACTTC. Its translation is CASTNRYSYEQYF.